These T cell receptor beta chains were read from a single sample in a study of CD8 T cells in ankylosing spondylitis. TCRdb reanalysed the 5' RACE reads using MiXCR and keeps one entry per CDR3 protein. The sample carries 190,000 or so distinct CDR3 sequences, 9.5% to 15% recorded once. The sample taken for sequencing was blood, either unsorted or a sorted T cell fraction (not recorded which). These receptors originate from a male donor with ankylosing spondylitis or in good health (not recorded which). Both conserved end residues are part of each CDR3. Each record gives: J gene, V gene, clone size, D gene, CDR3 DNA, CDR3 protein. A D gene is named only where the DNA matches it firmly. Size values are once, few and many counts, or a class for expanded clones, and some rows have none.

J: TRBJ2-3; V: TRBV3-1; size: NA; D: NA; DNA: TGTGCCAGCGGACAGACGGACAGCGCGGCAGATACGCAGTATTTT; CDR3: CASGQTDSAADTQYF
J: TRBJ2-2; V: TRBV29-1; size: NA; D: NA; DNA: TGCAGCGTTGTAGGCAGCGGGGAGCTGTTTTTT; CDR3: CSVVGSGELFF
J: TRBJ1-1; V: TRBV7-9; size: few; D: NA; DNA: TGTGCCAGCAGCGGACGCAGGGGAGGGACTGAAGCTTTCTTT; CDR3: CASSGRRGGTEAFF
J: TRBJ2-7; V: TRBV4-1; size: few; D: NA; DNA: TGCGCCAGCAGCCAACTCGCGGGGCCCTACATTAGCTCCTACGAGCAGTACTTC; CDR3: CASSQLAGPYISSYEQYF
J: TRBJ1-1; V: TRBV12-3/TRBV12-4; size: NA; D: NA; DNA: TGTGCCGGAGGTGGAGGGGGTGAAGCTTTCTTT; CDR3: CAGGGGGEAFF
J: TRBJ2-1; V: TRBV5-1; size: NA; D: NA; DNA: TGCGCCAGCAGCCGTACTAGGATGGCGTACAATGAGCAGTTCTTC; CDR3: CASSRTRMAYNEQFF
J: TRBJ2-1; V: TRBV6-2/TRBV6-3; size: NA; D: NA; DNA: TGTGCCAGCAGTTACGGGGGGGGGCCTTACAATGAGCAGTTCTTC; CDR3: CASSYGGGPYNEQFF
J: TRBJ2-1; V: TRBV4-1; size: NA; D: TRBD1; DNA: TGCGCCAGCAGCCCCTTTTACCTACAGGGGGCGAAGTCCTACAATGAGCAGTTCTTC; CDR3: CASSPFYLQGAKSYNEQFF
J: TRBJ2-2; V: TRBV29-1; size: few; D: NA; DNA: TGCAGCGTTAGCCGGTCGAACACCGGGGAGCTGTTTTTT; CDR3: CSVSRSNTGELFF
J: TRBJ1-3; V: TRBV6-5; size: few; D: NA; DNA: TGTGCCAGCAGTTACCGGGGACAAGGAAACACCATATATTTT; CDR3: CASSYRGQGNTIYF
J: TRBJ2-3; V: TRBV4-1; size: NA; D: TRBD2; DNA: TGCGCCAGCAGCCTCCCGAGATGGCTAGCGGGGTCCACAGATACGCAGTATTTT; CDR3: CASSLPRWLAGSTDTQYF
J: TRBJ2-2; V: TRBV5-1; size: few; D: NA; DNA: TGCGCCAGCAGCTTGGCCAATCACGGGGCGAACACCGGGGAGCTGTTTTTT; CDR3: CASSLANHGANTGELFF
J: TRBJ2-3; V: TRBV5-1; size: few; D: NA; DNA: TGCGCCAGCAGCTTAAGCCTCCCTCCTTCTATCACAGATACGCAGTATTTT; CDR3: CASSLSLPPSITDTQYF
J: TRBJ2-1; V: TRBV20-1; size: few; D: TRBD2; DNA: TGCAGTGCTCCTTCGACTAGCGGGGCCCTTGGGGAGCAGTTCTTC; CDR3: CSAPSTSGALGEQFF
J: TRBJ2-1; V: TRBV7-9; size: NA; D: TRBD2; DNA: TGTGCCAGCAGCCCAGCTGGGCGGGAGTCCTACAATGAGCAGTTCTTC; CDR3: CASSPAGRESYNEQFF
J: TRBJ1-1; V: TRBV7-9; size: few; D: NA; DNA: TGTGCCAGCAGCTTAGACGGACAGATGAACACTGAAGCTTTCTTT; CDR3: CASSLDGQMNTEAFF
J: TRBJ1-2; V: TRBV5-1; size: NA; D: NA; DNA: TGCGCCAGCAGCCCGTACCTTGGGCAGGTCAGCTATGGCTACACCTTC; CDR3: CASSPYLGQVSYGYTF
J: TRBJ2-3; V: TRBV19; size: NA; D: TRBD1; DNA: TGTGCCAGTAGTTGGGGACAGGGCACAGATACGCAGTATTTT; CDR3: CASSWGQGTDTQYF
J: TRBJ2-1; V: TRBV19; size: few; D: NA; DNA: TGTGCCAGTAGTATAGATGGGGGTAGCTCCTACAATGAGCAGTTCTTC; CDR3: CASSIDGGSSYNEQFF
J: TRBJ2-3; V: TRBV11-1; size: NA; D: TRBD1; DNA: TGTGCCAGCAGCCTAAGGACAGGGGCTTTTGACCTTACAGATACGCAGTATTTT; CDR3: CASSLRTGAFDLTDTQYF
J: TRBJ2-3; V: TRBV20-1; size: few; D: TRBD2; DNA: TGCAGTGCTAGAGGCGGGGGGGGTTTTCGCACAGATACGCAGTATTTT; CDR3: CSARGGGGFRTDTQYF
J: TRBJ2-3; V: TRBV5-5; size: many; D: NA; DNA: TGCGCCAGCAGCTTAGGGGACGGCACAGATACGCAGTATTTT; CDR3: CASSLGDGTDTQYF
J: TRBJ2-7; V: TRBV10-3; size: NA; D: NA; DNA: TGTGCCATCAGTGAGGAAAGCTACGAGCAGTACTTC; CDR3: CAISEESYEQYF